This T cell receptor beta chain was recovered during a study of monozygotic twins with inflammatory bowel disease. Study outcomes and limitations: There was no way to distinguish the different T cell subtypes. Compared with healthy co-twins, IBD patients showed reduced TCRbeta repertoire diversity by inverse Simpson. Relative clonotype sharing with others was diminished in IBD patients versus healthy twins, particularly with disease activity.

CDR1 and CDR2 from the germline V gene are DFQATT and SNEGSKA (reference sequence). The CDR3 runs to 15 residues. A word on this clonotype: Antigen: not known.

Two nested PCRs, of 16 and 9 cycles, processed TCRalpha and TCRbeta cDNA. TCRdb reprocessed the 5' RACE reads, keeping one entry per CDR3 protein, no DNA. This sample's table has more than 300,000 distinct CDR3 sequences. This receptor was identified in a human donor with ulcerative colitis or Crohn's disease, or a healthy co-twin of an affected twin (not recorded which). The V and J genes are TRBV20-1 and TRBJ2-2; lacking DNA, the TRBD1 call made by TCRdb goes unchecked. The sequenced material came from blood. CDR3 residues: CSARDRTANTGELFF.